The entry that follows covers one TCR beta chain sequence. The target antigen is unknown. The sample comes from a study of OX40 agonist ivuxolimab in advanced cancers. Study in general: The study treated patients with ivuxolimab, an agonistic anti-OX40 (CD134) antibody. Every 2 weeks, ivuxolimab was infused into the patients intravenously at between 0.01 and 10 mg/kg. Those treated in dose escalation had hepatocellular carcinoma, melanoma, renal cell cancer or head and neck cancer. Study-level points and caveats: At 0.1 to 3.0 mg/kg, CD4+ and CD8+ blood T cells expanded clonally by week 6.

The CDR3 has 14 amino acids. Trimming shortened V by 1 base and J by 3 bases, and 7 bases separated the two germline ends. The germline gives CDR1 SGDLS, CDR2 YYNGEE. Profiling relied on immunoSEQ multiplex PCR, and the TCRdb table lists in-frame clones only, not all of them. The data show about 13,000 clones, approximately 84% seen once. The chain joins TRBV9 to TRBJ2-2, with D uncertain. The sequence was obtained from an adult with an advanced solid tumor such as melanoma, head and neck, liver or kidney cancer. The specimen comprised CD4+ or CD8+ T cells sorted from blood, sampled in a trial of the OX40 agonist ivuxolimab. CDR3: CASSVTTYTGELFF. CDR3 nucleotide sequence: TGTGCCAGCAGCGTAACTACCTACACCGGGGAGCTGTTTTTT.